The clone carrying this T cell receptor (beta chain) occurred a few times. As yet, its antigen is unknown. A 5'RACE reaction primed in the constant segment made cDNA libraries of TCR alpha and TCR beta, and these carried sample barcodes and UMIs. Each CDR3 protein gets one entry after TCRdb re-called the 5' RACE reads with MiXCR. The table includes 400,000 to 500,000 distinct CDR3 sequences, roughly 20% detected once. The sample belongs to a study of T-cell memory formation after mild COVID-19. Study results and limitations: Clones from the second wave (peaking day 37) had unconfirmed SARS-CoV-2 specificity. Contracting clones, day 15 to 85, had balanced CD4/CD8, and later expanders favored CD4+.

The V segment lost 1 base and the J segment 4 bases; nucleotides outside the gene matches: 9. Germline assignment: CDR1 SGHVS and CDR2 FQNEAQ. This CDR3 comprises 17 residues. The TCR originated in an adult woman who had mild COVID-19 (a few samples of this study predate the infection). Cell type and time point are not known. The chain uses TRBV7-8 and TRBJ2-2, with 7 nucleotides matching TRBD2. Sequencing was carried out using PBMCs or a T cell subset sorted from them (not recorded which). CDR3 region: CASSLVIREEGTGELFF. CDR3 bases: TGTGCCAGCAGCTTAGTAATCCGGGAGGAGGGCACCGGGGAGCTGTTTTTT.